The 17 T cell receptor beta chains below all came from one sample that was sequenced in a study. Cells sorted as Tregs were CD4+, CD25+ and CD127-/low. In TCRdb, the 5' RACE reads were re-called with MiXCR into one record per CDR3 protein. The sample consists of around 34,000 distinct CDR3 sequences, 27% of them appearing once. The sample consisted of tumor-infiltrating Tregs sorted from the breast tumor. These receptors all stem from a female donor with breast cancer.

This clonotype ranks as medium-sized (0.01 to 0.1%). The junction and the germline gene differ at one end; a read error may be behind it. This chain joins TRBV6-5 and TRBJ1-2; 10 bases line up with TRBD1. The CDR3 totals 15 residues. Germline loops: CDR1 MNHEY, CDR2 SVGAGI. The CDR3 reads CASRTGTGAYYVYTF. The CDR3 region has the DNA TGTGCCAGCAGAACCGGGACAGGGGCCTACTATGTCTACACCTTC.

The chain links TRBV5-1 to TRBJ2-5; D perhaps matches TRBD2 (6 bases). CDR1 is SGHRS and CDR2 is YFSETQ in the germline V gene. CDR3 size: 14 residues. Trimming removed 4 bases from V and 2 bases from J, with 12 bases in between. DNA for the CDR3: TGCGCCAGCAGCGGAGGGACTCCACAAGAGACCCAGTACTTC. This translates into CASSGGTPQETQYF.

The chain uses TRBV7-9 and TRBJ2-1, with D unresolved. The V and J ends lost 5 bases and 4 bases respectively, with 12 bases between them. Germline-derived CDR1 and CDR2 are SEHNR and FQNEAQ (reference sequence). The CDR3 is made up of 14 amino acids. CDR3 amino acids: CASSESPQYNEQFF. The CDR3 nucleotides read TGTGCCAGCAGCGAAAGCCCACAGTACAATGAGCAGTTCTTC. Full variable domain (outside the CDR3, taken from reference TRBV7-9 and TRBJ2-1): DTGVSQNPRHKITKRGQNVTFRCDPISEHNRLYWYRQTLGQGPEFLTYFQNEAQLEKSRLLSDRFSAERPKGSFSTLEIQRTEQGDSAMYLCASSESPQYNEQFFGPGTRLTVL.

The J gene is TRBJ2-1, the V gene TRBV4-2, with D maybe TRBD2 (6 bases). Germline values: CDR1 LGHNA, CDR2 YNFKEQ. This CDR3 has 18 residues. Trimming cost V 2 bases and J 1 base, with 18 bases left between them. The CDR3 spells CASSQRGDSGISYNEQFF. The CDR3 DNA follows: TGTGCCAGCAGCCAAAGGGGAGATAGCGGCATTTCCTACAATGAGCAGTTCTTC.

V gene TRBV19 combines with J gene TRBJ1-2; D possibly corresponds to TRBD1 (6 bases). Trimming left V 3 bases short and J 8 bases short, with 13 bases between. Germline CDR1 reads LNHDA; CDR2 reads SQIVND (reference sequence). The CDR3 totals 13 residues. The DNA for the CDR3 is TGTGCCAGTAGTATCGCAGGGGTCGGCGGCTACACCTTC. It yields the protein CASSIAGVGGYTF.

In the case of this clonotype: As the CDR3 is not closed by the conserved phenylalanine or tryptophan, this likely results from a read error. The V call is TRBV19, the J call TRBJ1-1; D not certain. Germline V CDR1 and CDR2: LNHDA, SQIVND (reference sequence). The CDR3 runs to 13 residues. The CDR3 coding sequence is TGTGACAGTAGTACACGACGGGGCACTGAAGCTTTCCTT. Amino acids: CDSSTRRGTEAFL.

This clonotype was counted ten times or more. The CDR3 region is CSARGTSGRAGEQFF. In DNA, the CDR3 is TGCAGTGCTAGAGGGACTAGCGGGAGGGCCGGTGAGCAGTTCTTC. The chain uses TRBV20-1 and TRBJ2-1, with 15 positions matching TRBD2. The CDR3 covers 15 residues. The germline gives CDR1 DFQATT, CDR2 SNEGSKA (reference sequence). With 1 base clipped from V and 9 bases from J, the junction kept 4 bases outside the gene matches.

This clonotype has a count of ten or more. V gene TRBV15 combines with J gene TRBJ1-6; a weak D match, TRBD1 (6 bases). The V end lost 0 bases, the J end lost 11 bases, and 14 bases lay between the germline ends. This CDR3 contains 15 residues. The germline gives CDR1 LNHNV, CDR2 YYDKDF (reference sequence). DNA of the CDR3: TGTGCCACCAGCAGAGAGTCTGGACAGACACCACCCCTCCACTTT. Protein sequence: CATSRESGQTPPLHF.

The sample holds a few counts of this clonotype. The genes are TRBV2 and TRBJ1-5; 10 bases fit TRBD1. The CDR3 sequence is 15 residues long. The J segment lost 5 bases and the V segment lost 4 bases, leaving 5 bases of the junction unmatched. CDR1 and CDR2 from the germline V gene are SNHLY and FYNNEI. CDR3: CASSAPTGGDQPQHF. In nucleotides, the CDR3 is TGTGCCAGCAGTGCCCCGACAGGGGGCGATCAGCCCCAGCATTTT.

Details on this clonotype: This may arise from a read error, as a much more abundant clone is one base away. V and J are TRBV5-1 and TRBJ1-1, with D tentatively TRBD1 (5 bases). The CDR3 covers 13 residues. Germline CDR1 SGHRS, CDR2 YFSETQ. The CDR3 sequence: CASSLTTATETFF. CDR3 DNA sequence: TGCGCCAGCAGCTTGACGACAGCCACTGAAACTTTCTTT. The complete variable domain, with remaining parts taken from reference TRBV5-1 and TRBJ1-1, reads KAGVTQTPRYLIKTRGQQVTLSCSPISGHRSVSWYQQTPGQGLQFLFEYFSETQRNKGNFPGRFSGRQFSNSRSEMNVSTLELGDSALYLCASSLTTATETFFGQGTRLTVV.

This clonotype was seen many times. The genes are TRBV9 and TRBJ1-3; D not certain. V dropped 0 bases and J dropped 0 bases, with 7 bases sitting between them. There are 15 residues in the CDR3. Germline-derived CDR1 and CDR2 are SGDLS and YYNGEE. CDR3 nucleotide sequence: TGTGCCAGCAGCGTAGAAGGCTTCTCTGGAAACACCATATATTTT. Its translation is CASSVEGFSGNTIYF.

In its sample, this clonotype was seen many times. This rearrangement joins TRBV9 to TRBJ2-1, with 9 bases that match TRBD2. The CDR3 contains 16 residues. V gave up 2 bases and J gave up 8 bases; unmatched junction bases: 11. Germline V CDR1 and CDR2: SGDLS, YYNGEE. This CDR3 reads CASSVGLAGPVDEQFF. The CDR3 coding sequence is TGTGCCAGCAGCGTTGGGCTAGCGGGACCTGTGGATGAGCAGTTCTTC.

This clonotype was seen at least ten times. The gene calls are TRBV24-1 and TRBJ2-3; no firm D call. Looked up from germline, CDR1 is KGHDR and CDR2 is SFDVKD. This CDR3 has 13 amino acids. Deletions cut 9 bases from V and 2 bases from J, with 11 bases between. CDR3 sequence (DNA): TGTGCCACCCGTCTGACCTCCACAGATACGCAGTATTTT. Protein sequence: CATRLTSTDTQYF.

About this clonotype itself: A junction end diverges from the germline sequence, so it may reflect a read error. The chain employs TRBV7-3 and TRBJ2-1, with 12 bases lining up with TRBD1. Germline V lookup: CDR1 SGHTA, CDR2 FQGTGA. The CDR3 runs 16 residues. The CDR3: CANSSQGTGGWDGQFF. The CDR3 DNA reads TGTGCCAACAGCTCGCAGGGGACAGGGGGCTGGGATGGGCAGTTCTTC.

This clonotype has a count of ten or more. The CDR3 spells CASRRGGEKLFF. DNA of the CDR3: TGTGCCAGCAGAAGGGGGGGTGAAAAACTGTTTTTT. The genes are TRBV6-5 and TRBJ1-4, with a weak D call TRBD1 (6 bases). V lost 6 bases and J lost 7, with 9 bases in between. CDR3 length equals 12 residues. Germline V gene data show CDR1 as MNHEY and CDR2 as SVGAGI.

The chain has TRBV7-2 and TRBJ2-1; 10 bases align to TRBD1. The V gene's germline CDR1 is SGHTA and CDR2 FQGNSA. There are 14 residues in the CDR3. The trim removed 5 bases at V and 4 bases at J, leaving 2 bases unmatched. The CDR3 sequence: CASSPGQGYNEQFF. The CDR3, as DNA: TGTGCCAGCAGCCCGGGACAGGGGTACAATGAGCAGTTCTTC.

This clonotype has at least ten counts. The chain employs TRBV12-3 or TRBV12-4 and TRBJ1-5; D call uncertain. V lost 8 bases to trimming and J lost 1 base, with 6 bases between them. This CDR3 spans 12 amino acids. The CDR3 loop reads CASGPSNQPQHF. The DNA for the CDR3 is TGTGCCAGCGGGCCCAGCAATCAGCCCCAGCATTTT.